The present T cell receptor (beta chain) was sequenced within a study of spatial heterogeneity in lung cancer. The wider study: Alpha-chain sequences were detected in numbers that were consistently lower than beta-chain sequences. There were, on average, more than 8.5 raw-read appearances for each unique TCR and UMI combination.

This clonotype was seen ten or more times. Its specificity is not known. Study observations and caveats: Tumor mutation count correlated with how many alpha and beta TCRs expanded intratumorally.

As for time point: sample taken at primary tumor resection. The donors comprised around 72 untreated early-stage non-small cell lung cancer patients. Each TCR cDNA molecule carried a unique molecular identifier. TCRdb ran MiXCR on the 5' RACE reads and lists one entry per CDR3 protein. The sample includes about 20,000 distinct CDR3 sequences, roughly 15% of them seen just once. The sequence was obtained from a female donor with early-stage non-small cell lung cancer. The sample was lung tumor tissue, taken at surgery.

CDR3 in amino acids: CASIPWRDTDTQYF. DNA for the CDR3: TGTGCCAGCATCCCATGGCGGGACACAGATACGCAGTATTTT. The V gene is TRBV28, the J gene TRBJ2-3; D may be TRBD2 (6 bases). The CDR3 covers 14 residues. Germline V gene lookup returns CDR1 MDHEN and CDR2 SYDVKM. The V gene lost 7 bases and the J gene lost 2 bases, with 13 bases spanning the gap.